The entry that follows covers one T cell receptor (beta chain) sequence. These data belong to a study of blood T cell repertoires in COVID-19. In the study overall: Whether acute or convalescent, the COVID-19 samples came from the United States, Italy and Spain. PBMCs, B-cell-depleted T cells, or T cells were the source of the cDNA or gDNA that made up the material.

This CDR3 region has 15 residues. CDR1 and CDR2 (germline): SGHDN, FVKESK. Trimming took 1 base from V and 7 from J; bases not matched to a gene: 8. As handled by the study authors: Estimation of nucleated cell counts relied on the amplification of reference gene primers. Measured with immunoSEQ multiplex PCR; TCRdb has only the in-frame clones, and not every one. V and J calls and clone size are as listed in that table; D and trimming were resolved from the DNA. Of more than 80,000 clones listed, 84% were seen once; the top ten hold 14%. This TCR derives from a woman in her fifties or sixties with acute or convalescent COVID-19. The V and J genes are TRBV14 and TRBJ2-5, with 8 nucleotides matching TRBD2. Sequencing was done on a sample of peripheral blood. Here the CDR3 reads CASSQGRGGPVTQYF. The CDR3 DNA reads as TGTGCCAGCAGCCAAGGTCGCGGGGGGCCGGTGACCCAGTACTTC. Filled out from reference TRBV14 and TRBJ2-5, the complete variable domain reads EAGVTQFPSHSVIEKGQTVTLRCDPISGHDNLYWYRRVMGKEIKFLLHFVKESKQDESGMPNNRFLAERTGGTYSTLKVQPAELEDSGVYFCASSQGRGGPVTQYFGPGTRLLVL.